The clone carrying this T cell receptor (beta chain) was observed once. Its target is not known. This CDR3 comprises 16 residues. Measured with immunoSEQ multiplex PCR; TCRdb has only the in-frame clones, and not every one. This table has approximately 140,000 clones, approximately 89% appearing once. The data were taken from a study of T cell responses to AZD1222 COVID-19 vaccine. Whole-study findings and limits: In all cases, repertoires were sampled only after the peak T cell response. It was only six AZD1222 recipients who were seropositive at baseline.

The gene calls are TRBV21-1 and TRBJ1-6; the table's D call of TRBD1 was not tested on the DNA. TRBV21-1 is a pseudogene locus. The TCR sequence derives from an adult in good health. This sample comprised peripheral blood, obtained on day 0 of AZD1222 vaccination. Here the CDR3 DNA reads TGTGCCAGCAGCAACGGACAGGCGATGTCTAATTCACCCCTCCACTTT. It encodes CASSNGQAMSNSPLHF.